A single sample gave rise to the 21 T cell receptor beta chains below, sequenced in a study of blood T cells in healthy people across ages (dated by TCRdb to the mid-2010s). The library was prepared using 5' RACE. Sequencing took place on an Illumina HiSeq 2500. The second PCR ran for roughly 7 to 11 cycles and used a J-beta primer mix along with a sample-barcoded 5' primer. TCRdb trimmed the raw reads at Q25, called clones with MiXCR and kept productive beta chains. Rows are unified per CDR3 protein, each entry keeping the most common DNA and genes. The sample contains 1.5 million to 2 million distinct CDR3 sequences, around 36% of them found a single time. Clones ranked in the top ten supply around 11% of the sample. Input material: blood. Every receptor here comes from a woman under 40 in good health.

This chain links TRBV30 with TRBJ2-1; possible D gene TRBD2, 6 bases. From germline, CDR1 is GTSNPN and CDR2 SVGIG (reference sequence). The CDR3 loop spans 12 amino acids. V lost 2 bases and J 7 bases, leaving 9 bases between the germline ends. CDR3 nucleotides: TGTGCCTGGAGTTATGGAGGGAATGAGCAGTTCTTC. Protein product: CAWSYGGNEQFF.

This clonotype has a count of ten or more. The chain recombines TRBV7-2 with TRBJ2-5, with a possible D match to TRBD2 (6 bases). CDR1 SGHTA and CDR2 FQGNSA come from the germline V gene. V lost 5 bases, J lost 2 bases, and 15 bases lay in between. CDR3 size: 15 residues. The CDR3 bases are TGTGCCAGCAGCAATAGCGGTTCAGGTCAAGAGACCCAGTACTTC. It is translated as CASSNSGSGQETQYF.

Notes on this clonotype: It is unclear where the CDR3 begins or ends on the DNA, so no DNA is shown, and the CDR3 is as TCRdb lists it. The V call is TRBV15, the J call TRBJ1-5; the table's D call of TRBD1 was not tested on the DNA. The germline CDR1 and CDR2 sequences are LNHNV and YYDKDF (reference sequence). The CDR3 contains 24 residues when both ends are counted. CDR3 in amino acids: CATTGVHRCAVFWPRHPGDQPQHF.

This sequence joins TRBV7-3 and TRBJ1-2; no reliable D call. CDR1 is SGHTA and CDR2 is FQGTGA in the germline V gene. This CDR3 spans 15 amino acids. Trimming cost V 1 base and J 6 bases, with 15 bases left between them. CDR3 sequence reads: CASSLNHGRVDGYTF. CDR3 bases: TGTGCCAGCAGCTTAAATCATGGGAGAGTAGATGGCTACACCTTC.

This clonotype was picked up a small number of times. This chain links TRBV9 with TRBJ1-6, with TRBD1 matching over 10 bases. Germline assignment: CDR1 SGDLS and CDR2 YYNGEE. The V and J ends lost 3 bases and 13 bases, in that order; junction bases with no gene match: 1. CDR3 length: 12 amino acids. The CDR3 sequence is CASSEDRGPLHF. Written as DNA, the CDR3 is TGTGCCAGCAGCGAGGACAGGGGGCCCCTCCACTTT.

There are a few counts of this clonotype. Germline and junction disagree at one end, which may indicate a read error. The CDR3: CASSDRTSGDTDTQYF. The CDR3 DNA sequence: TGTGCCAGCAGTGATCGGACTAGCGGGGACACAGATACACAGTATTTT. The V gene is TRBV6-1, the J gene TRBJ2-3, with TRBD2 matching over 12 bases. CDR3 length equals 16 residues. CDR1 is MNHNS, CDR2 SASEGT, per germline.

This clonotype was detected only a few times. The chain carries TRBV15 and TRBJ2-5, with D perhaps matching TRBD2 (6 bases). Between the trimmed V and J ends, which lost 0 bases and 3 bases, there was a span of 11 bases. CDR1 and CDR2 (germline): LNHNV, YYDKDF (reference sequence). The CDR3 runs 15 residues. CDR3 sequence: CATSREVRLEETQYF. Written as DNA, the CDR3 is TGTGCCACCAGCAGAGAGGTTCGACTAGAAGAGACCCAGTACTTC. Looking up the rest from reference TRBV15 and TRBJ2-5 gives the full variable domain: DAMVIQNPRYQVTQFGKPVTLSCSQTLNHNVMYWYQQKSSQAPKLLFHYYDKDFNNEADTPDNFQSRRPNTSFCFLDIRSPGLGDTAMYLCATSREVRLEETQYFGPGTRLLVL.

This clonotype occurred many times. The rearrangement uses TRBV4-2 and TRBJ2-5; D is uncertain. V lost 3 bases, J lost 7 bases, and 15 bases lay in between. The CDR3 extends over 14 amino acids. Germline V gene sequence: CDR1 LGHNA, CDR2 YNFKEQ. CDR3 DNA: TGTGCCAGCAGCCAGGTTAGGACCACCGGGACCCAGTACTTC. Translation gives CASSQVRTTGTQYF.

This clonotype was seen at least ten times. This chain joins TRBV4-1 and TRBJ1-2; D unclear. The V end was cut by 5 bases, the J end by 8 bases, with 12 bases between. This CDR3 has 12 amino acids. Germline CDR1 reads MGHRA; CDR2 reads YSYEKL. The CDR3 spells CASSTSTGGYTF. The CDR3 nucleotides read TGCGCCAGCAGCACCAGCACGGGAGGCTACACCTTC.

This chain joins TRBV29-1 and TRBJ1-1, with D maybe TRBD1 (6 bases). The V and J ends lost 4 bases and 0 bases respectively, with 18 bases between them. This CDR3 has 16 amino acids. Germline V gene sequence: CDR1 SQVTM, CDR2 ANQGSEA. The CDR3 protein is CSVGARRQGMNTEAFF. The CDR3, as DNA: TGCAGCGTTGGAGCCCGCCGGCAGGGGATGAACACTGAAGCTTTCTTT. The full variable domain, rest sourced from reference TRBV29-1 and TRBJ1-1, is SAVISQKPSRDICQRGTSLTIQCQVDSQVTMMFWYRQQPGQSLTLIATANQGSEATYESGFVIDKFPISRPNLTFSTLTVSNMSPEDSSIYLCSVGARRQGMNTEAFFGQGTRLTVV.

This clonotype was seen a few times. V gene TRBV11-2 combines with J gene TRBJ2-1; D is uncertain. This CDR3 spans 16 amino acids. The ends were cut back, 0 bases at V and 0 bases at J, with 9 bases in the middle. Germline lookup yields CDR1 SGHAT and CDR2 FQNNGV. The CDR3 reads CASSLDAASSYNEQFF. DNA of the CDR3: TGTGCCAGCAGCTTAGATGCCGCCAGCTCCTACAATGAGCAGTTCTTC.

This clonotype showed up just a few times. The chain links TRBV5-6 to TRBJ2-7; D might be TRBD2 (5 bases). The germline V and J ends were trimmed by 0 bases and 6 bases, with 16 bases remaining between them. The germline V gene has CDR1 SGHDT and CDR2 YYEEEE. The CDR3 length is 15 residues. The CDR3 loop reads CASSLVASPVVEQYF. Written as DNA, the CDR3 is TGTGCCAGCAGCTTGGTTGCTAGCCCCGTCGTCGAGCAGTACTTC.

This clonotype came up a few times. This rearrangement joins TRBV20-1 to TRBJ2-7, with TRBD1 matching 7 bases. The CDR3 totals 15 residues. The trim removed 5 bases at V and 6 bases at J, leaving 16 bases unmatched. Germline CDR1 reads DFQATT; CDR2 reads SNEGSKA (reference sequence). CDR3 sequence: CSAFGPETGSGEQYF. The CDR3 DNA sequence: TGCAGTGCTTTTGGGCCAGAGACAGGGTCGGGCGAGCAGTACTTC.

The chain links TRBV28 to TRBJ2-7, with 9 bases aligning to TRBD2. The junction had 11 bases not matched to a gene; V was cut back by 6 bases and J by 2 bases. Germline CDR1 and CDR2: MDHEN and SYDVKM. The CDR3 runs to 16 residues. This CDR3 is CASSRYFSGGAYEQYF. In DNA form, the CDR3 reads TGTGCCAGCAGCCGATATTTTAGCGGGGGAGCCTACGAGCAGTACTTC.

This clonotype appeared a few times. V usage is TRBV30 and J usage is TRBJ1-1; D is ambiguous. Germline CDR1 is GTSNPN and CDR2 is SVGIG (reference sequence). V was shortened by 0 bases and J by 2 bases, with 7 bases between the two germline ends. CDR3 length: 13 residues. The DNA of the CDR3 is TGTGCCTGGAGTGTACACCGCAACACTGAAGCTTTCTTT. It yields the protein CAWSVHRNTEAFF.

This clonotype was seen at least ten times. V gene TRBV4-1 combines with J gene TRBJ1-1; D is uncertain. The germline V gene encodes CDR1 MGHRA and CDR2 YSYEKL. This CDR3 region has 15 residues. Trimming shortened V by 5 bases and J by 1 base, and 14 bases separated the two germline ends. CDR3 sequence (DNA): TGCGCCAGCAGCTCCCCGACACGGGGGAACACTGAAGCTTTCTTT. Translation: CASSSPTRGNTEAFF.

The sample holds many counts of this clonotype. The chain carries TRBV20-1 and TRBJ2-7; D call uncertain. The germline V gene encodes CDR1 DFQATT and CDR2 SNEGSKA (reference sequence). CDR3 length equals 12 residues. V was pared by 4 bases and J by 0 bases, with 7 bases between. CDR3 sequence reads: CSATGSSYEQYF. The CDR3 bases are TGCAGTGCTACCGGGTCCTCCTACGAGCAGTACTTC.

V usage is TRBV20-1 and J usage is TRBJ2-1; 9 positions agree with TRBD1. CDR1 is DFQATT and CDR2 is SNEGSKA in the germline V gene (reference sequence). This CDR3 is 15 amino acids long. The ends lost 6 bases at V and 3 bases at J; junction bases unmatched: 9. CDR3 region: CSASTPGQGYNEQFF. CDR3 sequence (DNA): TGCAGTGCCTCCACCCCGGGACAGGGCTACAATGAGCAGTTCTTC.

The table lists this clonotype with a few counts. The CDR3 region is CASSSTPGQGPDTQYF. The CDR3 DNA follows: TGTGCCAGCAGTTCAACGCCGGGACAGGGGCCAGATACGCAGTATTTT. The V and J genes are TRBV2 and TRBJ2-3; the match to TRBD1 covers 10 bases. J gave up 4 bases and V 5 bases, and 9 bases lay outside the gene matches. Germline V lookup: CDR1 SNHLY, CDR2 FYNNEI. The CDR3 is 16 residues long.

This chain links TRBV6-6 with TRBJ2-1; TRBD2 matches at 9 bases. J gave up 5 bases and V 5 bases, and 7 bases lay outside the gene matches. This CDR3 contains 15 residues. Germline V gives CDR1 MNHNY, CDR2 SVGAGI (reference sequence). This CDR3 reads CASSALSGRNNEQFF. CDR3 sequence (DNA): TGTGCCAGCAGTGCCTTGAGCGGGAGGAACAATGAGCAGTTCTTC.

This clonotype was observed a few times. The V call is TRBV7-8, the J call TRBJ2-1; 14 bases are a match to TRBD2. Unmatched junction bases numbered 7, after V lost 5 bases and J lost 10 bases. Germline V CDR1 and CDR2: SGHVS, FQNEAQ. The CDR3 loop spans 15 amino acids. The CDR3 DNA sequence: TGTGCCAGCAGCGAGGGACTAGCGGGAGTTTCAGAGCAGTTCTTC. It is translated as CASSEGLAGVSEQFF.